Below are 31 T cell receptor beta chains sequenced from a single sample in a study of cytomegalovirus exposure and HLA in healthy donors. Use of 60 Vbeta and 13 Jbeta primers characterized the PCR. The method was immunoSEQ multiplex PCR; TCRdb's version includes in-frame clones alone and lacks a portion of them. The sample totals 150,000 or so clones. The source material was PBMCs. The receptors here all came from a woman between 40 and 55 years old in good health and CMV-seropositive.

V usage is TRBV2 and J usage is TRBJ1-2, with D uncertain. The CDR3 loop spans 8 amino acids. CDR1 SNHLY and CDR2 FYNNEI come from the germline V gene. CDR3 in DNA: TGTGCGGGCCGCGGCTACACCTTC. It encodes CAGRGYTF. Variable domain in full (rest from reference TRBV2 and TRBJ1-2): EPEVTQTPSHQVTQMGQEVILRCVPISNHLYFYWYRQILGQKVEFLVSFYNNEISEKSEIFDDQFSVERPDGSNFTLKIRSTKLEDSAMYFCAGRGYTFGSGTRLTVV.

The chain uses TRBV7-3 and TRBJ2-5, with 9 bases lining up with TRBD1. The CDR3 loop spans 15 amino acids. Looked up from germline, CDR1 is SGHTA and CDR2 is FQGTGA. Trimming cost V 3 bases and J 4 bases; bases outside gene matches: 6. CDR3 sequence (DNA): TGTGCCAGCAGCTTTCAACAGGGGGCGGGAGAGACCCAGTACTTC. Translation: CASSFQQGAGETQYF.

V gene TRBV30 combines with J gene TRBJ1-5; D possibly corresponds to TRBD1 (5 bases). CDR1 and CDR2 from the germline V gene are GTSNPN and SVGIG (reference sequence). CDR3 length: 14 residues. V lost 1 base to trimming and J lost 4 bases, with 11 bases between them. The CDR3 sequence is CAWSEGNVNQPQHF. The CDR3, as DNA: TGTGCCTGGAGTGAGGGGAACGTTAATCAGCCCCAGCATTTT. The variable domain in full, with the rest retrieved from reference TRBV30 and TRBJ1-5, is SQTIHQWPATLVQPVGSPLSLECTVEGTSNPNLYWYRQAAGRGLQLLFYSVGIGQISSEVPQNLSASRPQDRQFILSSKKLLLSDSGFYLCAWSEGNVNQPQHFGDGTRLSIL.

The rearrangement joins TRBV28 to TRBJ1-2; unclear D gene. The germline V gene encodes CDR1 MDHEN and CDR2 SYDVKM. V was trimmed by 7 bases and J by 4 bases, leaving 10 bases between them. The CDR3 is made up of 12 amino acids. In nucleotides, the CDR3 is TGTGCCAGCATGGAGATCGGCTATGGCTACACCTTC. This codes for CASMEIGYGYTF.

The chain combines TRBV15 with TRBJ2-7; a weak D match, TRBD2 (6 bases). The CDR3 totals 15 residues. Trimming stripped 3 bases from V and 3 bases from J, with 15 bases between. Germline CDR1 and CDR2: LNHNV and YYDKDF (reference sequence). The CDR3 bases are TGTGCCACCAGCAGGGAGAGCGGGCAAAACTACGAGCAGTACTTC. This translates into CATSRESGQNYEQYF.

The J gene is TRBJ2-1, the V gene TRBV7-8, with TRBD2 as a possible D gene (6 bases). V gave up 3 bases and J gave up 9 bases, with 15 bases separating them. Per germline, CDR1 SGHVS and CDR2 FQNEAQ. CDR3 length: 14 residues. Written as DNA, the CDR3 is TGTGCCAGCAGCTTGGCTAGCGTTTTGCGTGAGCAGTTCTTC. It is translated as CASSLASVLREQFF.

The chain joins TRBV5-1 to TRBJ2-3; D might be TRBD2 (5 bases). The CDR3 is 13 amino acids. V lost 4 bases and J lost 6, with 12 bases in between. Germline CDR1 SGHRS, CDR2 YFSETQ. For the CDR3, the DNA is TGCGCCAGCAGCAAGGCGAGGGTCGATACGCAGTATTTT. Encoded protein: CASSKARVDTQYF.

The chain combines TRBV2 with TRBJ1-2, with D hard to call. Trimming removed 10 bases at V and 5 bases at J, with 14 bases between. Germline V CDR1 and CDR2: SNHLY, FYNNEI. The CDR3 is 12 residues long. The CDR3 loop is CANVDTEYGYTF. CDR3 DNA: TGTGCCAACGTTGATACCGAGTATGGCTACACCTTC. The whole variable domain, remainder taken from reference TRBV2 and TRBJ1-2, is EPEVTQTPSHQVTQMGQEVILRCVPISNHLYFYWYRQILGQKVEFLVSFYNNEISEKSEIFDDQFSVERPDGSNFTLKIRSTKLEDSAMYFCANVDTEYGYTFGSGTRLTVV.

CDR3 protein: CASSLVGSPDTEAFF. The CDR3 DNA follows: TGCGCCAGCAGCTTGGTTGGGAGCCCCGACACTGAAGCTTTCTTT. This rearrangement joins TRBV5-1 to TRBJ1-1; D gene uncertain. Germline V gives CDR1 SGHRS, CDR2 YFSETQ. This CDR3 has 15 residues. Trimming shortened V by 0 bases and J by 3 bases, and 12 bases separated the two germline ends.

The chain has TRBV7-2 and TRBJ2-1, with D unclear. The CDR3 spans 14 residues. V lost 3 bases and J 4 bases, leaving 10 bases between the germline ends. Looked up from germline, CDR1 is SGHTA and CDR2 is FQGNSA. This CDR3 reads CASSFRLKYNEQFF. CDR3 DNA: TGTGCCAGCAGCTTTAGATTGAAATACAATGAGCAGTTCTTC.

This clone registers medium-sized (0.01 to 0.1%) by frequency. The chain recombines TRBV7-9 with TRBJ1-1, with D perhaps TRBD1 (6 bases). V lost 2 bases, J lost 6 bases, and 13 bases lay in between. CDR3 length equals 14 residues. Germline assignment: CDR1 SEHNR and CDR2 FQNEAQ (reference sequence). CDR3 residues: CASSLKGTLPEAFF. CDR3 DNA sequence: TGTGCCAGCAGCTTAAAGGGGACATTGCCTGAAGCTTTCTTT.

The rearrangement links TRBV5-5 to TRBJ1-1; 10 nucleotides agree with TRBD1. Germline-derived CDR1 and CDR2 are SGHKS and YYEKEE (reference sequence). J gave up 7 bases and V 5 bases, and 17 bases lay outside the gene matches. The length of the CDR3 is 17 residues. The CDR3 nucleotides read TGTGCCAGCAGACACGGGGACAGGGGCCCAAGGGGCCATGAAGCTTTCTTT. Its translation: CASRHGDRGPRGHEAFF.

The rearrangement links TRBV11-3 to TRBJ2-7; no clear D. The CDR3 length is 10 residues. The germline V and J ends were trimmed by 7 bases and 3 bases, with 4 bases remaining between them. Looked up from germline, CDR1 is SGHNT and CDR2 is YENEEA. The CDR3 sequence is CASTLYEQYF. CDR3 DNA: TGTGCCAGCACCCTCTACGAGCAGTACTTC.

J is TRBJ1-1 and V is TRBV9; no reliable D call. V lost 2 bases and J 4 bases, leaving 9 bases between the germline ends. This CDR3 is 13 amino acids long. Germline CDR1 reads SGDLS; CDR2 reads YYNGEE. In DNA form, the CDR3 reads TGTGCCAGCAGCGTGAGGGTGGGCACTGAAGCTTTCTTT. This codes for CASSVRVGTEAFF.

V gene TRBV10-3 combines with J gene TRBJ2-5; D is possibly TRBD1 (7 bases). Deletions cut 0 bases from V and 2 bases from J, with 13 bases between. The CDR3 is 16 amino acids. Germline V lookup: CDR1 ENHRY, CDR2 SYGVKD. As DNA, the CDR3 is TGTGCCATCAGTGAGTCCCAGGGGGGCGTTCAAGAGACCCAGTACTTC. It codes for CAISESQGGVQETQYF.

The chain carries TRBV19 and TRBJ1-6; D is undetermined. CDR1 and CDR2 from the germline V gene are LNHDA and SQIVND (reference sequence). V was shortened by 3 bases and J by 10 bases, with 13 bases between the two germline ends. The CDR3 contains 14 residues. The CDR3 region has the DNA TGTGCCAGTAGTATGGTCCCCGAGGAGTCACCCCTCCACTTT. Translation gives CASSMVPEESPLHF.

This sequence joins TRBV29-1 and TRBJ2-6; D gene ambiguous. V dropped 5 bases and J dropped 0 bases, with 8 bases sitting between them. Germline-derived CDR1 and CDR2 are SQVTM and ANQGSEA. The length of the CDR3 is 14 residues. The CDR3 DNA follows: TGCAGCGTTTGGGCCCTCTCTGGGGCCAACGTCCTGACTTTC. It encodes CSVWALSGANVLTF.

The chain couples TRBV11-2 to TRBJ2-7, with D possibly matching TRBD2 (6 bases). Germline V gene lookup returns CDR1 SGHAT and CDR2 FQNNGV. V was pared by 0 bases and J by 3 bases, with 21 bases between. The CDR3 is 18 amino acids. CDR3 amino acids: CASSLDVGGTDRNYEQYF. The CDR3 nucleotides are TGTGCCAGCAGCTTAGATGTAGGCGGGACCGATCGGAACTACGAGCAGTACTTC.

The gene calls are TRBV28 and TRBJ2-7; 9 positions match TRBD2. Germline V CDR1 and CDR2: MDHEN, SYDVKM. CDR3 length: 17 amino acids. The V and J ends lost 5 bases and 3 bases, in that order; junction bases with no gene match: 14. CDR3 sequence (DNA): TGTGCCAGCAGTCCAACCCCGGGCAGCGGGGGGATCTACGAGCAGTACTTC. This translates into CASSPTPGSGGIYEQYF.

The rearrangement links TRBV19 to TRBJ1-1; maybe TRBD1 (5 bases). The length of the CDR3 is 14 residues. Trimming took off 5 bases at V and 4 bases at J, with 14 bases between the two ends. The germline V gene has CDR1 LNHDA and CDR2 SQIVND (reference sequence). CDR3 sequence: CASSLRTRSTEAFF. The CDR3 DNA sequence: TGTGCCAGTAGTTTACGGACACGAAGCACTGAAGCTTTCTTT. Combining the CDR3 with reference TRBV19 and TRBJ1-1 gives the whole variable domain DGGITQSPKYLFRKEGQNVTLSCEQNLNHDAMYWYRQDPGQGLRLIYYSQIVNDFQKGDIAEGYSVSREKKESFPLTVTSAQKNPTAFYLCASSLRTRSTEAFFGQGTRLTVV.

The chain has TRBV10-3 and TRBJ1-4; TRBD1 agrees at 9 bases. Germline V lookup: CDR1 ENHRY, CDR2 SYGVKD. After removal of 6 bases from V and 8 bases from J, the junction contained 7 bases not matched to a gene. This CDR3 comprises 14 residues. The CDR3 nucleotides read TGTGCCATCAGCCGGGGACAGGGAGACGAAAAACTGTTTTTT. Translating gives CAISRGQGDEKLFF.

J is TRBJ2-2 and V is TRBV27; the D gene is possibly TRBD1 (6 bases). Germline CDR1 MNHEY, CDR2 SMNVEV (reference sequence). Trimming shortened V by 5 bases and J by 2 bases, and 18 bases separated the two germline ends. The CDR3 covers 17 residues. CDR3 nucleotide sequence: TGTGCCAGCAGTCACCGACAGGCCCCCCTCAACACCGGGGAGCTGTTTTTT. The encoded protein is CASSHRQAPLNTGELFF.

This chain connects TRBV5-1 to TRBJ2-1, with a weak D call TRBD2 (5 bases). The CDR3 is made up of 15 amino acids. Germline V gives CDR1 SGHRS, CDR2 YFSETQ. The V and J ends lost 4 bases and 5 bases respectively, with 16 bases between them. This CDR3 is CASSGGREVNNEQFF. CDR3 DNA sequence: TGCGCCAGCAGCGGCGGACGGGAAGTAAACAATGAGCAGTTCTTC.

This chain joins TRBV27 and TRBJ2-7; D is perhaps TRBD1 (5 bases). The germline V gene has CDR1 MNHEY and CDR2 SMNVEV (reference sequence). The CDR3 runs to 14 residues. Trimming removed 3 bases from V and 0 bases from J, with 9 bases in between. The DNA for the CDR3 is TGTGCCAGCAGTTTTAGGGGTGCCTCCTACGAGCAGTACTTC. Translation: CASSFRGASYEQYF.

This chain links TRBV19 with TRBJ2-5, with D possibly being TRBD2 (6 bases). Trimming took off 4 bases at V and 5 bases at J, with 14 bases between the two ends. Per the germline V gene, CDR1 is LNHDA and CDR2 is SQIVND (reference sequence). This CDR3 spans 14 amino acids. The CDR3 here is CASSTGPGEETQYF. The DNA of the CDR3 is TGTGCCAGTAGTACGGGGCCGGGAGAGGAGACCCAGTACTTC.

This chain connects TRBV5-1 to TRBJ2-5; 8 nucleotides line up with TRBD2. CDR1 SGHRS and CDR2 YFSETQ come from the germline V gene. The V segment lost 3 bases and the J segment 0 bases; nucleotides outside the gene matches: 7. The CDR3 contains 16 residues. The CDR3 loop is CASSSGLAEYQETQYF. For the CDR3, the DNA is TGCGCCAGCAGCTCCGGACTAGCAGAGTACCAAGAGACCCAGTACTTC.

The chain has TRBV19 and TRBJ2-2; TRBD2 might be the D (6 bases). Germline CDR1 is LNHDA and CDR2 is SQIVND (reference sequence). This CDR3 spans 14 amino acids. V lost 0 bases, J lost 8 bases, and 10 bases lay in between. CDR3 residues: CASSIDPGRGELFF. The CDR3 coding sequence is TGTGCCAGTAGTATAGACCCGGGGAGGGGGGAGCTGTTTTTT.

The chain has TRBV7-8 and TRBJ2-1; no clear D. This CDR3 comprises 14 residues. CDR1 SGHVS and CDR2 FQNEAQ come from the germline V gene. Trimming pared 0 bases from V and 4 bases from J, leaving 7 bases between. As DNA, the CDR3 is TGTGCCAGCAGCTTAGCGCCACTGTACAATGAGCAGTTCTTC. Its protein is CASSLAPLYNEQFF.

V usage is TRBV7-6 and J usage is TRBJ2-5; TRBD2 matches 8 bases. Germline V lookup: CDR1 SGHVS, CDR2 FNYEAQ. J was trimmed by 1 base and V by 4 bases; bases with no gene match: 8. The CDR3 sequence is 16 residues long. The DNA of the CDR3 is TGTGCCAGCAGCTCCCTAGCGGGCCCGTCCCAAGAGACCCAGTACTTC. Translation: CASSSLAGPSQETQYF.

The chain joins TRBV7-9 to TRBJ1-4, with TRBD1 matching 10 bases. The CDR3 has 15 residues. Germline V gives CDR1 SEHNR, CDR2 FQNEAQ (reference sequence). The V and J ends lost 5 bases and 8 bases, in that order; junction bases with no gene match: 8. CDR3 nucleotides: TGTGCCAGCAGCGCCACGGGGACAGGGGAGGAAAAACTGTTTTTT. Protein: CASSATGTGEEKLFF.

The gene calls are TRBV5-4 and TRBJ2-1; 10 nucleotides agree with TRBD2. Germline-derived CDR1 and CDR2 are SGHNT and YYREEE (reference sequence). The CDR3 spans 14 residues. V was pared by 4 bases and J by 8 bases, with 6 bases of the junction left unmatched. CDR3 protein: CASSGAGGLDEQFF. In DNA, the CDR3 is TGTGCCAGCAGCGGAGCGGGAGGGCTAGATGAGCAGTTCTTC.